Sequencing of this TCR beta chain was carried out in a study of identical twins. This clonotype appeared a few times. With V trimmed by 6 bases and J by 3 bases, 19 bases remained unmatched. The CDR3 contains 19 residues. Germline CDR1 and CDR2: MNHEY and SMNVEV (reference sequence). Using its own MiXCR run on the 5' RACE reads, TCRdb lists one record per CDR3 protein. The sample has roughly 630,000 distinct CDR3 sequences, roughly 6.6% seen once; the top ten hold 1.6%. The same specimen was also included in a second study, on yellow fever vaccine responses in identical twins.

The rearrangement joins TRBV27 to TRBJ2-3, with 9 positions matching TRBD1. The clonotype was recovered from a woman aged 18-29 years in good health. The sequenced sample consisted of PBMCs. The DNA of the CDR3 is TGTGCCAGCAGACCGGGACAGGGACCTTTTCTCCCTAGTACAGATACGCAGTATTTT. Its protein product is CASRPGQGPFLPSTDTQYF.